The rows below give T cell receptor beta chains drawn from one sample of a study of cytomegalovirus exposure and HLA in healthy donors. Libraries were prepared by immunoSEQ multiplex PCR; TCRdb keeps only in-frame clonotypes and omits some of them. The sample lists 70,000 to 95,000 clones; about 77% were seen once. Sequenced: PBMCs. These TCRs come from a man aged 45 to 65 in good health and CMV-seronegative. The CDR3 runs from the conserved cysteine through the conserved F or W. D genes are given only for firm matches. Where a row states a size, it is once, few, many or the class of an expanded clone; other rows omit it.

size	V	D	J	DNA	CDR3
once	TRBV6-5	NA	TRBJ1-2	TGTGCCAGCAGTTACCTGGACAGAAACTATGGCTACACCTTC	CASSYLDRNYGYTF
few	TRBV2	NA	TRBJ1-1	TGTGCCAGCACTCTCGGGTGGCAGTACCAAGCTTTCTTT	CASTLGWQYQAFF
few	TRBV7-7	TRBD1	TRBJ2-5	TGTGCTAGCAGTGGACAGGGTGGGGAGACCCAGTACTTC	CASSGQGGETQYF
few	TRBV11-3	TRBD1	TRBJ1-1	TGTGCCAGCAGCCCCAGACGGACAGGGATGAACACTGAAGCTTTCTTT	CASSPRRTGMNTEAFF
NA	TRBV28	TRBD2	TRBJ2-2	TGTGCCAGCAGTTCTCAGCGGGGGGGCCCCGGGGAGCTGTTTTTT	CASSSQRGGPGELFF
once	TRBV19	TRBD1	TRBJ1-5	TGTGCCAGTAGTGGAGGTCAGGGGGCTGTTCAGCCCCAGCATTTT	CASSGGQGAVQPQHF
NA	TRBV7-7	TRBD1	TRBJ2-2	TGTGCTAGCAGCCCAGGACAGGGGGCTTCCGGGGAGCTGTTTTTT	CASSPGQGASGELFF
NA	TRBV6-1	NA	TRBJ2-5	TGTGCCAGCAGAGAGGGAGTCCTGGGTGAGACCCAGTACTTC	CASREGVLGETQYF
once	TRBV7-8	NA	TRBJ2-3	TGTGCCAGCAGCTTAGCCAGGAGACAGGACACAGATACGCAGTATTTT	CASSLARRQDTDTQYF
NA	TRBV5-6	NA	TRBJ2-3	TGTGCCAGCAGCTTGAGGTGGACAGACTCCACAGATACGCAGTATTTT	CASSLRWTDSTDTQYF
NA	TRBV27	TRBD1	TRBJ2-7	TGTGCCAGCTCCCGGGACAGGGCATCCTACGAGCAGTACTTC	CASSRDRASYEQYF
NA	TRBV6-7	TRBD1	TRBJ1-2	TGTGCCAGCAGTTACTCGGGGGACAGGGTGCATGGCTACACCTTC	CASSYSGDRVHGYTF
NA	TRBV7-2	NA	TRBJ1-4	TGTGCCAGCAGCCTGAGACAGAGCGCAGGGGAAAAACTGTTTTTT	CASSLRQSAGEKLFF
NA	TRBV28	NA	TRBJ1-3	TGTGCCAGCAGTTTATACGCTCAGGGGAGTGGAAACACCATATATTTT	CASSLYAQGSGNTIYF
NA	TRBV7-6	NA	TRBJ2-1	TGTGCCAGCAGCTCTCAAGCGGGTATTTACAATGAGCAGTTCTTC	CASSSQAGIYNEQFF
NA	TRBV19	NA	TRBJ1-2	TGTGCCAGTAGCCTACAGGGTCCCTATGGCTACACCTTC	CASSLQGPYGYTF
NA	TRBV19	NA	TRBJ2-7	TGTGCCACCCAGCCAGGGGAGGGTTCCTACGAGCAGTACTTC	CATQPGEGSYEQYF
NA	TRBV5-1	TRBD1	TRBJ2-1	TGCGCCAGCAGCACCCGACAGGGCCGACAAGGAGGCAATGAGCAGTTCTTC	CASSTRQGRQGGNEQFF
NA	TRBV28	TRBD1	TRBJ1-6	TGTGCCAGCGCTTCAACAGGGGGGGTGGGTTCACCCCTCCACTTT	CASASTGGVGSPLHF
NA	TRBV28	NA	TRBJ1-4	TGTGCCAGCAGAGTTGGTCAGCGGTGGGGGGAGGAGAATGAAAAACTGTTTTTT	CASRVGQRWGEENEKLFF
NA	TRBV28	NA	TRBJ1-5	TGTGCCAGCAGCAGAACCTCTGGGGCAAATCAGCCCCAGCATTTT	CASSRTSGANQPQHF
NA	TRBV27	TRBD2	TRBJ2-5	TGTGCCAGCAGTGGGACGGGGGGGCCGGGGACCCAGTACTTC	CASSGTGGPGTQYF
NA	TRBV4-1	NA	TRBJ1-1	TGCGCCAGCAGACAACCGTCGGGAACTGAAGCTTTCTTT	CASRQPSGTEAFF
once	TRBV7-9	NA	TRBJ1-5	TGTGCCAGCAGCTTAGCGCGCGGAGTCCTCTATCAGCCCCAGCATTTT	CASSLARGVLYQPQHF
NA	TRBV5-1	NA	TRBJ2-2	TGCGCCAGCAGCTTGGTAGGACACCTGAACACCGGGGAGCTGTTTTTT	CASSLVGHLNTGELFF
NA	TRBV7-9	NA	TRBJ2-1	TGTGCCAGCAGCTTCGAGGCCGCCCTACACTTCTTC	CASSFEAALHFF
NA	TRBV30	NA	TRBJ1-1	TGTGCCTGGAGTAACCGGGGGAACACTGAAGCTTTCTTT	CAWSNRGNTEAFF
NA	TRBV6-1	TRBD1	TRBJ2-5	TGTGCCAGCAGTGAAAGTGGGACAGGGAAGGTGGAGCAGTACTTC	CASSESGTGKVEQYF
NA	TRBV5-6	TRBD1	TRBJ2-7	TGTGCCAGCAGCTCGGTGAGGACGGGACAGGGATTTTACGAGCAGTACTTC	CASSSVRTGQGFYEQYF
NA	TRBV28	NA	TRBJ2-2	TGTGCCAGCAGTTCCTCAGGGGCCGAGGGGGGGGAGCTGTTTTTT	CASSSSGAEGGELFF
once	TRBV5-1	TRBD1	TRBJ2-7	TGCGCCAGCAGCCCCTGGACAGGGGAGTACGAGCAGTACTTC	CASSPWTGEYEQYF
NA	TRBV5-1	TRBD2	TRBJ2-3	TGCGCCAGCAGCCCGACTAGCGGGGGGGCCACAGATACGCAGTATTTT	CASSPTSGGATDTQYF
NA	TRBV27	NA	TRBJ1-6	TGTGCCAGCAGCTTTAAGGGGCAGGGGAATAATTCACCCCTCCACTTT	CASSFKGQGNNSPLHF
NA	TRBV7-9	NA	TRBJ2-5	TGTGCCAGCAGCTTAGCAATAGGACAGCAAGAGACCCAGTACTTC	CASSLAIGQQETQYF
NA	TRBV6-6	TRBD1	TRBJ2-3	TGTGCCAGCAGTGGGACAGTCTATAGCACAGATACGCAGTATTTT	CASSGTVYSTDTQYF
NA	TRBV5-4	TRBD1	TRBJ1-2	TGTGCCAGCAGCTTGGAGGCAGGGGGCAACTATGGCTACACCTTC	CASSLEAGGNYGYTF
NA	TRBV5-1	TRBD2	TRBJ2-1	TGCGCCAGCAGCCCCCAGGGGACTAGGACAAACAATGAGCAGTTCTTC	CASSPQGTRTNNEQFF
NA	TRBV6-5	NA	TRBJ2-7	TGTGCCAGCTCCTCCACTTATAGCTACGAGCAGTACTTC	CASSSTYSYEQYF
NA	TRBV28	TRBD1	TRBJ2-1	TGTGCCAGCGGCCTCCCGGACAGGGGTGGGAATGAGCAGTTCTTC	CASGLPDRGGNEQFF
NA	TRBV30	TRBD1	TRBJ1-5	TGTGCCTGGAGGTTCCGGGACAGAGAGAATCAGCCCCAGCATTTT	CAWRFRDRENQPQHF
once	TRBV7-2	NA	TRBJ1-5	TGTGCCAGCAGCCCCACGACAGCTCAGCCCCAGCATTTT	CASSPTTAQPQHF
NA	TRBV7-9	TRBD1	TRBJ2-3	TGTGCCAGCAGCGCCCAGGGACAGGGGTTAGATACGCAGTATTTT	CASSAQGQGLDTQYF
few	TRBV9	TRBD1	TRBJ1-6	TGTGCCAGCAGCGCGGGACAGAATAATTCACCCCTCCACTTT	CASSAGQNNSPLHF
NA	TRBV19	NA	TRBJ1-1	TGTGCCAGTAGTCCGAGGGACACCGGGAGGGTGAACACTGAAGCTTTCTTT	CASSPRDTGRVNTEAFF
NA	TRBV6-6	NA	TRBJ2-1	TGTGCCAGCAGTTACTCGTACAACAATGAGCAGTTCTTC	CASSYSYNNEQFF
NA	TRBV29-1	TRBD2	TRBJ2-1	TGCAGCGGCAAATGGGGGGGATCTCGGCATGAGCAGTTCTTC	CSGKWGGSRHEQFF
once	TRBV15	NA	TRBJ1-5	TGTGCCACCAGCAGAGATCAGGTCAGGGCTAATCAGCCCCAGCATTTT	CATSRDQVRANQPQHF
NA	TRBV4-3	NA	TRBJ2-4	TGCGCCAGCAGCCGATCGGGGGACATTCAGTACTTC	CASSRSGDIQYF
NA	TRBV5-4	NA	TRBJ1-2	TGTGCCAGCAGCTTGCGGACAGTCTATGGCTACACCTTC	CASSLRTVYGYTF
NA	TRBV6-1	NA	TRBJ2-4	TGTGCCAGCAGTCTAACGGGGGGCCATAAAAACATTCAGTACTTC	CASSLTGGHKNIQYF
NA	TRBV19	NA	TRBJ1-6	TGTGCCAGTAGTATAAGAGGGGGTAATTCACCCCTCCACTTT	CASSIRGGNSPLHF
NA	TRBV7-8	NA	TRBJ2-5	TGTGCCAGCAGCTTAGCTTCCTCGGGGGAGACCCAGTACTTC	CASSLASSGETQYF
NA	TRBV4-3	TRBD2	TRBJ2-2	TGCGCCAGCAGCCGAGGGCCGCGGGGGGGGTACACCGGGGAGCTGTTTTTT	CASSRGPRGGYTGELFF
NA	TRBV2	TRBD2	TRBJ2-2	TGTGCCAGCAGTCGTCCCCTCGACTCGACTAGCGCAAACACCGGGGAGCTGTTTTTT	CASSRPLDSTSANTGELFF
NA	TRBV7-9	TRBD1	TRBJ1-2	TGTGCCAGCATCCTATCAGCCGGGACAGGGGACGACTACACCTTC	CASILSAGTGDDYTF
few	TRBV5-5	NA	TRBJ1-3	TGTGCCAGCAGCGTTCAGGGTAATGGAAACACCATATATTTT	CASSVQGNGNTIYF